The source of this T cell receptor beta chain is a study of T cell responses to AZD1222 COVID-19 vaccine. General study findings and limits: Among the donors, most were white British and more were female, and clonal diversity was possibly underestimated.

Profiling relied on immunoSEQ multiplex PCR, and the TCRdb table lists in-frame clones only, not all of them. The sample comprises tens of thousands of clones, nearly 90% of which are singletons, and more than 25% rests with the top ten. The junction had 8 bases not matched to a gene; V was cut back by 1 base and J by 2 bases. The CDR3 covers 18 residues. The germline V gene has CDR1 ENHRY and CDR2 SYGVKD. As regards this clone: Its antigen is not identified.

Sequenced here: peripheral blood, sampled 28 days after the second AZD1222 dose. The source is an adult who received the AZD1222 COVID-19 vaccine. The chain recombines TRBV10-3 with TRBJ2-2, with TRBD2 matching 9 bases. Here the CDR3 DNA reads TGTGCCATCAGTGAGTACTATAGCGGGGGCCTTAACACCGGGGAGCTGTTTTTT. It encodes CAISEYYSGGLNTGELFF.